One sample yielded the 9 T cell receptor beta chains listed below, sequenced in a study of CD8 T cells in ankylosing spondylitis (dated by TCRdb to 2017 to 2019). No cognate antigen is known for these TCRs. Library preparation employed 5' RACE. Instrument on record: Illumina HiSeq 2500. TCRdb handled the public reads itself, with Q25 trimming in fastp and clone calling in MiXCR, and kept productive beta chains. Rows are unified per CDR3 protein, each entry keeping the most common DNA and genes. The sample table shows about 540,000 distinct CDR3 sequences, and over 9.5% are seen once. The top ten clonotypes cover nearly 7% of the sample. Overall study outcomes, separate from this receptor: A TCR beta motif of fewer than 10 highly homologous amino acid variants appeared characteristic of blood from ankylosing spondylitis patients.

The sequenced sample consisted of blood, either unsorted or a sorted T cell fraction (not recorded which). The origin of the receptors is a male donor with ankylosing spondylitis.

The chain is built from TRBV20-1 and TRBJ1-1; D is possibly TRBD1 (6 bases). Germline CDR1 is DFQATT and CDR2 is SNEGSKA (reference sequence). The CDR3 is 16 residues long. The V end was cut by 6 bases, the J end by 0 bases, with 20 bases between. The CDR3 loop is CSASRWGRRVNTEAFF. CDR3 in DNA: TGCAGTGCCTCCCGTTGGGGGCGCCGAGTGAACACTGAAGCTTTCTTT.

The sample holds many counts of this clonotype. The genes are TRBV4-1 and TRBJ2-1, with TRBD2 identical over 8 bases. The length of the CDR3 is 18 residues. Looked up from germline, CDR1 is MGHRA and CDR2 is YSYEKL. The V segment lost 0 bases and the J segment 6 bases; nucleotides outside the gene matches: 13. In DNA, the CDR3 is TGCGCCAGCAGCCAAGATGAGCGTGTAGCGGGACGGATCAATGAGCAGTTCTTC. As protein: CASSQDERVAGRINEQFF.

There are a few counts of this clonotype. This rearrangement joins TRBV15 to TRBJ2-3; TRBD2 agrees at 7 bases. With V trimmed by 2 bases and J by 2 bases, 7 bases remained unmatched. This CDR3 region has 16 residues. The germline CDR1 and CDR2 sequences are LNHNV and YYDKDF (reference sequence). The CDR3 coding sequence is TGTGCCACCAGCAGACACCGAGCGGGATTCACAGATACGCAGTATTTT. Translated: CATSRHRAGFTDTQYF.

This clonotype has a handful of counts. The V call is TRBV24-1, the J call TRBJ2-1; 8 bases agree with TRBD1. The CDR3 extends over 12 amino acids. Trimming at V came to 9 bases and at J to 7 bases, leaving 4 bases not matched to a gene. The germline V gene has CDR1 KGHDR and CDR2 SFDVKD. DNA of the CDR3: TGTGCCACCGGGACAGGTCGGAATGAGCAGTTCTTC. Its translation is CATGTGRNEQFF.

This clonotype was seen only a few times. The CDR3: CSASRRDTDTQYF. CDR3 sequence (DNA): TGCAGTGCTAGTCGTCGGGACACAGATACGCAGTATTTT. The chain has TRBV20-1 and TRBJ2-3, with D possibly being TRBD2 (5 bases). V was clipped by 3 bases and J by 2 bases, with 9 bases between them. Looked up from germline, CDR1 is DFQATT and CDR2 is SNEGSKA (reference sequence). The CDR3 sequence is 13 residues long.

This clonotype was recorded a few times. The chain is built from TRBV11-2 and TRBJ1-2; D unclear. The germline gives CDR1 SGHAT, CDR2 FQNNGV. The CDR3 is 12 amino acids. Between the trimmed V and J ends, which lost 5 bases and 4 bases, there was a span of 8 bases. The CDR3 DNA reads TGTGCCAGCAGCGGGGTTTTCTATGGCTACACCTTC. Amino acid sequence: CASSGVFYGYTF. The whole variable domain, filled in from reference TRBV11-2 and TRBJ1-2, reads EAGVAQSPRYKIIEKRQSVAFWCNPISGHATLYWYQQILGQGPKLLIQFQNNGVVDDSQLPKDRFSAERLKGVDSTLKIQPAKLEDSAVYLCASSGVFYGYTFGSGTRLTVV.

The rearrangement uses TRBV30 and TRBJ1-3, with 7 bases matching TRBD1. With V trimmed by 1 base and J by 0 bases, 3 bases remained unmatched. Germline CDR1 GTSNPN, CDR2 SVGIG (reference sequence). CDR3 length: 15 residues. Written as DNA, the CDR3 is TGTGCCTGGAGTGGGCAGGGGGGCTCTGGAAACACCATATATTTT. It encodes CAWSGQGGSGNTIYF.

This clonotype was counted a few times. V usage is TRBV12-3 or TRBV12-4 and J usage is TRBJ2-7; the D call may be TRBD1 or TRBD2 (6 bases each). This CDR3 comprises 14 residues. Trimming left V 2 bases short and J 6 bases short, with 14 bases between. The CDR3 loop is CASSLKSQGGEQYF. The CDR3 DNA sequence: TGTGCCAGCAGTTTAAAGTCACAGGGAGGCGAGCAGTACTTC.

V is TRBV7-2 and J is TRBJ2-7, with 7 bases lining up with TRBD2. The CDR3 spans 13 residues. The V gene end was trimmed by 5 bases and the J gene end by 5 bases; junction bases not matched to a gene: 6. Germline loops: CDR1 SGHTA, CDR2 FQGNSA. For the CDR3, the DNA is TGTGCCAGCAGCCGGAGCGGGATGCACGAGCAGTACTTC. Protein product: CASSRSGMHEQYF.